The clone carrying this T cell receptor beta chain appeared many times. Amplified regions were TCR beta CDR3 sequences from RNA transcripts. Initially, a first-round RT-PCR of the TCR CDR3 employed the HTBI primer set. Via MiXCR, TCRdb re-called the multiplex PCR reads, giving one row per CDR3 protein. There are 400,000 or so distinct CDR3 sequences in the sample; roughly 15% occur only once, and roughly 21% lies in the top ten. The data stem from a study of T cells in Graves' hyperthyroidism and ophthalmopathy. This CDR3 comprises 15 residues. V shed 1 base and J 4 bases; nucleotides not matched to a gene: 6. Germline lookup yields CDR1 SGHRS and CDR2 YFSETQ.

V gene TRBV5-1 combines with J gene TRBJ1-2, with 8 bases aligning to TRBD1. The sequence was collected from a woman aged 25 to 39 with Graves' ophthalmopathy. What was sequenced was blood. CDR3 residues: CASSLPGGGSYGYTF. The CDR3 bases are TGCGCCAGCAGCTTGCCAGGGGGCGGCAGCTATGGCTACACCTTC.